This T cell receptor (beta chain) was captured in a study of blood T cell repertoires in COVID-19. Repertoires were generated with immunoSEQ multiplex PCR, while TCRdb's copy carries only in-frame clones and drops some. The table includes approximately 49,000 clones, 82% detected once. Germline V gives CDR1 MDHEN, CDR2 SYDVKM. V gave up 2 bases and J gave up 8 bases, with 12 bases separating them. This CDR3 is 13 amino acids long. The sample comprised peripheral blood. This sequence joins TRBV28 and TRBJ1-2; D remains ambiguous. The TCR originated in a human donor with acute or convalescent COVID-19. The donor label of this sample is uncertain. CDR3 in DNA: TGTGCCAGCAGTTTAATAATGGCAGGCGGCTACACCTTC. It is translated as CASSLIMAGGYTF.